Presented here are 4 T cell receptor beta chains from one specimen sequenced in a study of shared clonotypes between healthy human individuals. Profiling relied on immunoSEQ multiplex PCR, and the TCRdb table lists in-frame clones only, not all of them. Of about half a million clones in the sample, around 77% were seen once. Sequencing input: PBMCs. The receptors derive from a woman aged 40 to 55 in good health. Some clones in this sample may be carry-over from other donors' samples.

The V call is TRBV7-9, the J call TRBJ1-1; TRBD1 matches at 9 bases. With 11 bases clipped from V and 6 bases from J, the junction kept 7 bases outside the gene matches. The germline gives CDR1 SEHNR, CDR2 FQNEAQ (reference sequence). The CDR3 extends over 12 amino acids. Written as DNA, the CDR3 is TGTGCCGGGGGGACAGGGAATCCTGAAGCTTTCTTT. This encodes CAGGTGNPEAFF.

The chain has TRBV29-1 and TRBJ2-5; D unclear. The tail of the sequence fits TRBJ2-7 better, so the J call may be wrong. The germline CDR1 and CDR2 sequences are SQVTM and ANQGSEA. The CDR3 is 12 amino acids. CDR3 coding DNA: TGCAGCGTTGGGGTCGGTACCTACGAGCAGTACTTC. Translated, it gives CSVGVGTYEQYF.

The chain recombines TRBV6-1 with TRBJ1-1; no reliable D call. The CDR3 spans 13 residues. Germline CDR1 MNHNS, CDR2 SASEGT. V was pared by 6 bases and J by 5 bases, with 13 bases between. The CDR3 protein is CASSLEVGTEAFF. In DNA form, the CDR3 reads TGTGCCAGCAGCTTAGAGGTGGGTACTGAAGCTTTCTTT.

The gene calls are TRBV29-1 and TRBJ2-2; D possibly matches TRBD1 or TRBD2 (5 bases each). Germline-derived CDR1 and CDR2 are SQVTM and ANQGSEA. With 7 bases removed from V and 4 bases from J, the gap between germline ends came to 10 bases. The CDR3 is made up of 12 amino acids. Here the CDR3 DNA reads TGCAGCGGAGGGACGCCCACCGGGGAGCTGTTTTTT. Translation: CSGGTPTGELFF.